These 16 T cell receptor beta chains came from one sample sequenced in a study of shared clonotypes between healthy human individuals. Data came from immunoSEQ multiplex PCR; TCRdb stores just in-frame clones and leaves some out. The sample carries 2 million to 3 million clones, 80% to 95% recorded once. The sample taken for sequencing was naive CD4+ T cells from PBMCs. Subset of the sample: CD45RA+ positively selected. These receptors all come from a young man in good health. Some clones in this sample may be carry-over from other donors' samples.

The chain joins TRBV11-1 to TRBJ2-7, with 10 bases identical to TRBD1. There are 14 residues in the CDR3. The V gene's germline CDR1 is SGHAT and CDR2 FQDESV (reference sequence). V lost 3 bases to trimming and J lost 7 bases; unmatched junction nucleotides: 6. The DNA of the CDR3 is TGTGCCAGCAGCTTCGGACAGGGGGTGGGGGAGCAGTACTTC. Residues: CASSFGQGVGEQYF. Filled out from reference TRBV11-1 and TRBJ2-7, the complete variable domain reads EAEVAQSPRYKITEKSQAVAFWCDPISGHATLYWYRQILGQGPELLVQFQDESVVDDSQLPKDRFSAERLKGVDSTLKIQPAELGDSAMYLCASSFGQGVGEQYFGPGTRLTVT.

This clone showed up just once. This chain connects TRBV9 to TRBJ2-1; 9 bases fit TRBD2. This CDR3 is 17 amino acids long. Germline CDR1 SGDLS, CDR2 YYNGEE. The junction had 12 bases not matched to a gene; V was cut back by 1 base and J by 7 bases. The CDR3 region is CASSVLLGGTSKNEQFF. The CDR3 nucleotides read TGTGCCAGCAGCGTACTACTGGGCGGGACTAGCAAAAATGAGCAGTTCTTC.

This rearrangement joins TRBV28 to TRBJ1-2; D gene ambiguous. Per the germline V gene, CDR1 is MDHEN and CDR2 is SYDVKM. The CDR3 totals 14 residues. Deletions cut 3 bases from V and 1 base from J, with 9 bases between. The CDR3, as DNA: TGTGCCAGCAGTTTCGGACTCCTTAACTATGGCTACACCTTC. Translated: CASSFGLLNYGYTF.

The rearrangement joins TRBV5-1 to TRBJ2-5; TRBD2 agrees at 7 bases. The DNA end favors TRBJ2-7, so the J call may be wrong. From germline, CDR1 is SGHRS and CDR2 YFSETQ. The CDR3 totals 15 residues. The CDR3 sequence is CASSLDGGSSYEQYF. CDR3 in DNA: TGCGCCAGCAGCTTGGACGGGGGGAGCTCCTACGAGCAGTACTTC.

The chain carries TRBV2 and TRBJ2-7; TRBD2 might be the D (6 bases). The germline gives CDR1 SNHLY, CDR2 FYNNEI. The CDR3 is made up of 15 amino acids. Trimming cost V 8 bases and J 6 bases, with 23 bases left between them. CDR3 in DNA: TGTGCCAGCCGAAAGGCTGACCTCAGCGGGTCCGAGCAGTACTTC. Amino acids: CASRKADLSGSEQYF.

CDR3 region: CASSEPPVETQYF. DNA of the CDR3: TGTGCCAGCAGTGAACCGCCGGTAGAGACCCAGTACTTC. The chain employs TRBV25-1 and TRBJ2-5, with D uncertain. Germline loops: CDR1 MGHDK, CDR2 SYGVNS. The V and J ends lost 2 bases and 4 bases respectively, with 8 bases between them. The CDR3 covers 13 residues.

The chain couples TRBV19 to TRBJ2-3; D perhaps matches TRBD2 (6 bases). V shed 7 bases and J shed 0 bases, with 20 bases lying between them. Germline V gene sequence: CDR1 LNHDA, CDR2 SQIVND (reference sequence). The CDR3 sequence is 17 residues long. The CDR3 reads CASTSSYGRGSTDTQYF. Written as DNA, the CDR3 is TGTGCCAGTACCTCCTCTTACGGGAGAGGCAGCACAGATACGCAGTATTTT.

This chain connects TRBV7-2 to TRBJ2-5; the D is unclear. From germline, CDR1 is SGHTA and CDR2 FQGNSA. The CDR3 runs 14 residues. Trimming took off 2 bases at V and 1 base at J, with 8 bases between the two ends. CDR3 in DNA: TGTGCCAGCAGCTTATCCGGCCCCCAAGAGACCCAGTACTTC. It specifies CASSLSGPQETQYF.

The chain carries TRBV18 and TRBJ1-3; TRBD1 agrees at 7 bases. The V gene's germline CDR1 is KGHSH and CDR2 LQKENI. This CDR3 is 15 amino acids long. V trimming: 3 bases; J trimming: 6 bases; junction bases outside the gene matches: 8. CDR3 in amino acids: CASSPTGWGENTIYF. The DNA of the CDR3 is TGTGCCAGCTCACCGACAGGGTGGGGAGAAAACACCATATATTTT.

The chain is built from TRBV6-6 and TRBJ1-5; 8 nucleotides agree with TRBD1. This CDR3 is built from 14 residues. The germline gives CDR1 MNHNY, CDR2 SVGAGI (reference sequence). Trimming removed 6 bases from V and 9 bases from J; junction bases left unmatched: 10. The CDR3 loop is CASRPGTGFGPQHF. The CDR3 DNA is TGTGCCAGCAGGCCCGGGACAGGCTTCGGGCCCCAGCATTTT.

CDR3 nucleotide sequence: TGTGCCAGCAGTGAACTTCCCCATAATGAAAAACTGTTTTTT. Translation gives CASSELPHNEKLFF. This rearrangement joins TRBV6-1 to TRBJ1-4; the D is unclear. Trimming took 2 bases from V and 4 from J, leaving 8 bases between them. The CDR3 runs 14 residues. CDR1 MNHNS and CDR2 SASEGT come from the germline V gene.

The chain links TRBV9 to TRBJ2-3; TRBD2 aligns across 9 bases. The CDR3 sequence is 14 residues long. With V trimmed by 7 bases and J by 3 bases, 6 bases remained unmatched. CDR1 SGDLS and CDR2 YYNGEE come from the germline V gene. The CDR3 reads CASGFSGSTDTQYF. The CDR3, as DNA: TGTGCCAGCGGCTTTAGCGGGAGTACAGATACGCAGTATTTT. The full variable domain, with the rest looked up from reference TRBV9 and TRBJ2-3, is DSGVTQTPKHLITATGQRVTLRCSPRSGDLSVYWYQQSLDQGLQFLIQYYNGEERAKGNILERFSAQQFPDLHSELNLSSLELGDSALYFCASGFSGSTDTQYFGPGTRLTVL.

The V call is TRBV10-2, the J call TRBJ1-4, with D possibly being TRBD1 (5 bases). CDR3 length: 13 amino acids. V dropped 7 bases and J dropped 10 bases, with 16 bases sitting between them. Germline CDR1 and CDR2: WSHSY and SAAADI. The CDR3: CASKESGGGKLFF. The CDR3 DNA reads TGCGCCAGCAAAGAATCGGGGGGGGGAAAACTGTTTTTT.

This chain connects TRBV9 to TRBJ1-5, with D possibly being TRBD1 (6 bases). The CDR3 is 15 residues long. The germline V and J ends were trimmed by 3 bases and 3 bases, with 13 bases remaining between them. The V gene's germline CDR1 is SGDLS and CDR2 YYNGEE. The CDR3 loop reads CASSEKGGPNQPQHF. The CDR3 coding sequence is TGTGCCAGCAGCGAAAAGGGGGGTCCCAATCAGCCCCAGCATTTT.

The V gene is TRBV19, the J gene TRBJ2-7; 9 nucleotides match TRBD1. J gave up 1 base and V 8 bases, and 15 bases lay outside the gene matches. The length of the CDR3 is 17 residues. Germline-derived CDR1 and CDR2 are LNHDA and SQIVND (reference sequence). The CDR3 loop reads CASGPGAPGTGSYEQYF. In nucleotides, the CDR3 is TGTGCCAGTGGACCGGGCGCCCCCGGGACAGGGTCCTACGAGCAGTACTTC. Using reference TRBV19 and TRBJ2-7 for the parts outside the CDR3, the full variable domain is DGGITQSPKYLFRKEGQNVTLSCEQNLNHDAMYWYRQDPGQGLRLIYYSQIVNDFQKGDIAEGYSVSREKKESFPLTVTSAQKNPTAFYLCASGPGAPGTGSYEQYFGPGTRLTVT.

The CDR3 DNA reads as TGTGCCAGCAGCGCCACTGTAACAGATACGCAGTATTTT. The encoded protein is CASSATVTDTQYF. The rearrangement joins TRBV9 to TRBJ2-3, with no clear D. Germline V gene data show CDR1 as SGDLS and CDR2 as YYNGEE. The V and J ends lost 3 bases and 3 bases respectively, with 8 bases between them. The CDR3 covers 13 residues.